A selection of T cell receptor beta chains follows, all from one sample in a study of blood T cell repertoires in COVID-19. Clones were sequenced by immunoSEQ multiplex PCR, and TCRdb holds only the in-frame ones, with some missing. The repertoire holds over 50,000 clones, less than 90% seen once, with about 9.4% in the top ten. Sequencing was performed on peripheral blood. The receptors derive from a human donor in a cohort sampled during active COVID-19. Both conserved end residues are part of each CDR3. D genes are given only for firm matches. Size is stated for part of the rows, as once, few or many counts, or as a class when the clone is expanded.

J	size	V	D	CDR3	DNA
TRBJ2-2	NA	TRBV9	NA	CASSSPGGVGTGELFF	TGTGCCAGCAGCTCGCCTGGAGGGGTGGGAACCGGGGAGCTGTTTTTT
TRBJ2-7	NA	TRBV2	TRBD2	CASEREVSEQYF	TGTGCCAGCGAGCGGGAGGTGAGCGAGCAGTACTTC
TRBJ1-5	NA	TRBV19	NA	CASSPEDSRQPQHF	TGTGCCAGTAGTCCCGAGGACAGTCGACAGCCCCAGCATTTT
TRBJ2-7	NA	TRBV11-2	TRBD1	CASSSGGAQYF	TGTGCCAGCAGCTCAGGGGGCGCCCAGTACTTC
TRBJ2-5	NA	TRBV2	TRBD2	CASSGGQETQYF	TGTGCCAGCAGCGGGGGGCAAGAGACCCAGTACTTC
TRBJ2-1	NA	TRBV5-4	NA	CASARGGASSYNEQFF	TGTGCCAGCGCCCGTGGCGGCGCGAGCTCCTACAATGAGCAGTTCTTC
TRBJ2-7	NA	TRBV6-5	TRBD1	CASSYNQDRGSYEQYF	TGTGCCAGCAGTTACAACCAGGACAGGGGTTCCTACGAGCAGTACTTC
TRBJ2-5	few	TRBV27	NA	CASSGALSQETQYF	TGTGCCAGCTCGGGAGCCCTTTCTCAAGAGACCCAGTACTTC
TRBJ2-1	NA	TRBV5-8	NA	CASNHRVSSYNEQFF	TGTGCCAGCAACCACAGGGTTTCCTCCTACAATGAGCAGTTCTTC
TRBJ1-4	NA	TRBV11-2	TRBD1	CASTRGVNEKLFF	TGTGCCAGCACCAGGGGGGTTAATGAAAAACTGTTTTTT
TRBJ2-2	NA	TRBV5-4	NA	CASSLRQVNTGELFF	TGTGCCAGCAGCTTGAGGCAGGTGAACACCGGGGAGCTGTTTTTT
TRBJ1-3	NA	TRBV30	NA	CAWSTVSGNTIYF	TGTGCCTGGAGTACAGTCTCTGGAAACACCATATATTTT
TRBJ2-3	NA	TRBV5-1	TRBD2	CASTWTSSSTDTQYF	TGCGCCAGCACCTGGACTAGTTCTAGCACAGATACGCAGTATTTT
TRBJ2-1	NA	TRBV10-1	TRBD2	CASSEPKHLLAGLYNEQFF	TGCGCCAGCAGTGAGCCCAAACATCTACTAGCGGGACTCTACAATGAGCAGTTCTTC
TRBJ1-3	NA	TRBV4-3	TRBD1	CASSYRGSGNTIYF	TGCGCCAGCAGCTACAGGGGTTCGGGAAACACCATATATTTT
TRBJ1-1	NA	TRBV9	NA	CASSAGQRNTEAFF	TGTGCCAGCAGCGCAGGACAGAGGAACACTGAAGCTTTCTTT
TRBJ2-1	NA	TRBV25-1	NA	CASGLYNEQFF	TGTGCCAGCGGGCTTTACAATGAGCAGTTCTTC
TRBJ2-5	NA	TRBV5-1	TRBD2	CASSSGAGGLETQYF	TGCGCCAGCAGCTCCGGGGCGGGAGGGCTAGAGACCCAGTACTTC
TRBJ1-5	NA	TRBV5-5	NA	CASSLQGPRSNQPQHF	TGTGCCAGCAGCTTACAGGGTCCTCGGAGCAATCAGCCCCAGCATTTT
TRBJ2-7	NA	TRBV4-2	TRBD2	CASSQRLGGSGHEQYF	TGTGCCAGCAGCCAAAGGCTCGGCGGGAGCGGGCACGAGCAGTACTTC
TRBJ2-7	NA	TRBV19	TRBD2	CASSVGLAGLGYEQYF	TGTGCCAGTAGTGTTGGACTAGCGGGCTTAGGGTACGAGCAGTACTTC
TRBJ2-5	NA	TRBV4-1	TRBD2	CASSVREKETQYF	TGCGCCAGCAGCGTGCGGGAGAAGGAGACCCAGTACTTC
TRBJ2-3	few	TRBV29-1	NA	CSVIVPAEDTDTQYF	TGCAGCGTTATCGTCCCAGCGGAGGACACAGATACGCAGTATTTT
TRBJ1-5	NA	TRBV6-6	TRBD1	CASSHGQGAEPQHF	TGTGCCAGCAGTCACGGACAGGGGGCCGAGCCCCAGCATTTT
TRBJ1-6	NA	TRBV15	NA	CATSRDLGSPLHF	TGTGCCACCAGCAGAGATCTGGGCTCACCCCTCCACTTT
TRBJ2-1	NA	TRBV28	NA	CASSPALRGNEQFF	TGTGCCAGCAGTCCCGCCCTCCGGGGGAATGAGCAGTTCTTC
TRBJ1-5	NA	TRBV7-2	NA	CASSLTGSNQPQHF	TGTGCCAGCAGCTTAACCGGTAGCAATCAGCCCCAGCATTTT
TRBJ2-1	NA	TRBV18	TRBD2	CASSPRTGTSGIHEQFF	TGTGCCAGCTCACCAAGGACCGGGACTAGCGGGATACATGAGCAGTTCTTC
TRBJ2-3	NA	TRBV6-2/TRBV6-3	NA	CASSGPRAQYF	TGTGCCAGCAGTGGGCCGCGGGCGCAGTATTTT
TRBJ2-1	NA	TRBV6-4	NA	CASRRDINSYNEQFF	TGTGCCAGCAGGAGGGACATCAACTCCTACAATGAGCAGTTCTTC
TRBJ1-3	NA	TRBV5-4	TRBD1	CASSWDRGNTIYF	TGTGCCAGCAGCTGGGACAGAGGAAACACCATATATTTT
TRBJ2-1	NA	TRBV28	TRBD2	CASSFPLATMRNEQFF	TGTGCCAGCAGTTTCCCACTAGCGACCATGAGGAATGAGCAGTTCTTC
TRBJ1-1	few	TRBV14	NA	CASSQAMNTEAFF	TGTGCCAGCAGCCAAGCAATGAACACTGAAGCTTTCTTT
TRBJ1-3	few	TRBV15	NA	CATSRENEDTIYF	TGTGCCACCAGCAGAGAGAATGAGGACACCATATATTTT
TRBJ1-2	NA	TRBV5-1	NA	CASSLDWSATSGYTF	TGCGCCAGCAGCTTGGATTGGTCGGCGACTTCGGGCTACACCTTC
TRBJ1-1	NA	TRBV24-1	NA	CATSDSASFTEAFF	TGTGCCACCAGTGATTCCGCGTCCTTCACTGAAGCTTTCTTT
TRBJ2-1	NA	TRBV3-1/TRBV3-2	TRBD2	CASSRGLANEQFF	TGTGCCAGCAGCCGCGGACTAGCAAATGAGCAGTTCTTC
TRBJ2-7	NA	TRBV6-5	NA	CASSYRTAIAYEQYF	TGTGCCAGCAGTTACAGGACAGCGATCGCCTACGAGCAGTACTTC
TRBJ2-7	few	TRBV7-9	NA	CASSLGGTKQYF	TGTGCCAGCAGCTTAGGGGGGACAAAGCAGTACTTC
TRBJ2-1	NA	TRBV7-2	TRBD2	CASSLVGGSNYNEQFF	TGTGCCAGCAGCTTAGTCGGCGGGAGTAACTACAATGAGCAGTTCTTC
TRBJ1-1	NA	TRBV18	NA	CASSPSAGNTEAFF	TGTGCCAGCTCACCCTCGGCAGGGAACACTGAAGCTTTCTTT
TRBJ1-2	few	TRBV28	TRBD1	CASSFGTGAVGYGYTF	TGTGCCAGCAGTTTTGGGACAGGGGCGGTAGGCTATGGCTACACCTTC
TRBJ2-1	NA	TRBV21-1	NA	CASSKVEGLAGGPKEQFF	TGTGCCAGCAGCAAAGTAGAAGGTCTAGCGGGAGGCCCTAAGGAGCAGTTCTTC
TRBJ2-1	NA	TRBV7-2	NA	CASSLAHEGVEQFF	TGTGCCAGCAGCTTAGCGCACGAGGGTGTGGAGCAGTTCTTC
TRBJ2-5	NA	TRBV11-2	TRBD2	CASSPWTSGRQETQYF	TGTGCCAGCAGCCCATGGACTAGCGGGAGACAAGAGACCCAGTACTTC
TRBJ1-1	few	TRBV6-6	NA	CASSYGTQAFF	TGTGCCAGCAGTTACGGGACTCAAGCTTTCTTT
TRBJ2-1	NA	TRBV5-1	NA	CASSLSGITTFDEQFF	TGCGCCAGCAGCTTATCCGGGATTACCACGTTTGATGAGCAGTTCTTC
TRBJ1-3	once	TRBV9	TRBD1	CASSVGQGGNTIYF	TGTGCCAGCAGCGTAGGACAGGGAGGAAACACCATATATTTT
TRBJ2-1	NA	TRBV11-2	TRBD2	CASSSGGGSGSYNEQFF	TGTGCCAGCAGCTCTGGGGGGGGAAGTGGGTCCTACAATGAGCAGTTCTTC